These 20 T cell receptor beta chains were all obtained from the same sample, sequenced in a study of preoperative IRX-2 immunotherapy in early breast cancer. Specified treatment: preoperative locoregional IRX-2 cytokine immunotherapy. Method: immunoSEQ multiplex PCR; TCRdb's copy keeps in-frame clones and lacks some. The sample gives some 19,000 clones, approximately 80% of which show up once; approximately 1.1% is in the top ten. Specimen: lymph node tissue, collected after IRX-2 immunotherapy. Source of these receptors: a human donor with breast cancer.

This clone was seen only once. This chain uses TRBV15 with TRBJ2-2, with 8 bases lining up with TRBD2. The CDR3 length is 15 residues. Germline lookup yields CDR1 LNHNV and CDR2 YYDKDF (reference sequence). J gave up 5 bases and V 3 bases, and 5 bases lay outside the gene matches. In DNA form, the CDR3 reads TGTGCCACCAGCAGCGGGACTAGGGGGACCGGGGAGCTGTTTTTT. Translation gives CATSSGTRGTGELFF.

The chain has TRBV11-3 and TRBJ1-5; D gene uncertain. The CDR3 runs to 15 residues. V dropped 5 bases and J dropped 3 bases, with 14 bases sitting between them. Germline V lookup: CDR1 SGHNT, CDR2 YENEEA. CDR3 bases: TGTGCCAGCAGCCCGCAGGACGGGGTCAATCAGCCCCAGCATTTT. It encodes CASSPQDGVNQPQHF.

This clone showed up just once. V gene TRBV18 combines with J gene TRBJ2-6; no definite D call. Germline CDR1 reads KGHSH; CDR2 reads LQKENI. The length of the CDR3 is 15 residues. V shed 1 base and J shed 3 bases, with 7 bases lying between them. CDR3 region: CASSPQGYGANVLTF. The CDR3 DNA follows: TGTGCCAGCTCACCACAAGGGTATGGGGCCAACGTCCTGACTTTC.

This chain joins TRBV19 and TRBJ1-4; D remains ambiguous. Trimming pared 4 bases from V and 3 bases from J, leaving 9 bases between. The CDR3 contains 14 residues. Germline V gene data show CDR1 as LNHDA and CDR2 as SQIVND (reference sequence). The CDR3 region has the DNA TGTGCCAGTAGTAGGAGGGCGGCTAATGAAAAACTGTTTTTT. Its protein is CASSRRAANEKLFF. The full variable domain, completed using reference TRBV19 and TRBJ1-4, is DGGITQSPKYLFRKEGQNVTLSCEQNLNHDAMYWYRQDPGQGLRLIYYSQIVNDFQKGDIAEGYSVSREKKESFPLTVTSAQKNPTAFYLCASSRRAANEKLFFGSGTQLSVL.

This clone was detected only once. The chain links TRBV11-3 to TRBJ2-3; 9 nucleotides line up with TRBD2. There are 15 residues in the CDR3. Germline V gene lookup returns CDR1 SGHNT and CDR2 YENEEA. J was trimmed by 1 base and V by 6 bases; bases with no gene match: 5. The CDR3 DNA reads TGTGCCAGCAGTCTAGCGGGACCACGCACAGATACGCAGTATTTT. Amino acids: CASSLAGPRTDTQYF.

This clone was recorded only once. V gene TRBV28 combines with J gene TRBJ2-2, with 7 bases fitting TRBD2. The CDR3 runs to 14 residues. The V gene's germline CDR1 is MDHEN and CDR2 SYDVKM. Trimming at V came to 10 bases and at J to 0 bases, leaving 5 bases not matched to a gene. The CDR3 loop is CATRGVANTGELFF. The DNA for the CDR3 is TGTGCCACCCGGGGGGTTGCGAACACCGGGGAGCTGTTTTTT.

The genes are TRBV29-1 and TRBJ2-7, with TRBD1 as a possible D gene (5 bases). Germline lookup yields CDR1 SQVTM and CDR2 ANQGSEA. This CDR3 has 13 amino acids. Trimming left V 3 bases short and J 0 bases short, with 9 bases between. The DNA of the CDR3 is TGCAGCGTTGAGGTCAGGGACTCCTACGAGCAGTACTTC. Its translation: CSVEVRDSYEQYF.

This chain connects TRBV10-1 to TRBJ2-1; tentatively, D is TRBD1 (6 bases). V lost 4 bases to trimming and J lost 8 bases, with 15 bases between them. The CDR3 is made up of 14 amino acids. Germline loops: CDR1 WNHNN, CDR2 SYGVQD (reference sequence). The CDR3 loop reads CASSAQGTSYEQFF. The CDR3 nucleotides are TGCGCCAGCAGTGCACAGGGTACCAGCTATGAGCAGTTCTTC.

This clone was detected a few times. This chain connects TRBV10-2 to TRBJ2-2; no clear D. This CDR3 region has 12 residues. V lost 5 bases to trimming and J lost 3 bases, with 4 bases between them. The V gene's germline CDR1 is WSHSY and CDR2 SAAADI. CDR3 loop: CASSSDTGELFF. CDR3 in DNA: TGCGCCAGCAGTTCGGACACCGGGGAGCTGTTTTTT.

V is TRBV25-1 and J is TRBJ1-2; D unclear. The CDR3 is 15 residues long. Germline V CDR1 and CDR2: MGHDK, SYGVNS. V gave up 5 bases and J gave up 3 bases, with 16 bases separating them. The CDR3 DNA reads TGTGCCAGCAGTCCTTGGAGAGAATCGGACTATGGCTACACCTTC. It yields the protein CASSPWRESDYGYTF.

CDR3 residues: CAWSVGYNEQFF. CDR3 bases: TGTGCCTGGAGTGTTGGCTACAATGAGCAGTTCTTC. The chain recombines TRBV30 with TRBJ2-1; no clear D gene. The CDR3 loop spans 12 amino acids. The V end lost 0 bases, the J end lost 3 bases, and 3 bases lay between the germline ends. Looked up from germline, CDR1 is GTSNPN and CDR2 is SVGIG (reference sequence).

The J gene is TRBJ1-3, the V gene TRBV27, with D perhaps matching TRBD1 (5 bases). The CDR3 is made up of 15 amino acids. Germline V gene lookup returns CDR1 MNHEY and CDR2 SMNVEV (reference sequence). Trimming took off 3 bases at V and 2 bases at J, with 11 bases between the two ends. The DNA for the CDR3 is TGTGCCAGCAGTTTCTCAGGGTTAGCTGGAAACACCATATATTTT. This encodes CASSFSGLAGNTIYF.

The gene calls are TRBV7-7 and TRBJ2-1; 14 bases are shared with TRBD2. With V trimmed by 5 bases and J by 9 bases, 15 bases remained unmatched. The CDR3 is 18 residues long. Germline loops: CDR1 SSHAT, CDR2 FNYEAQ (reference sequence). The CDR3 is CASSPQVTSGRAFPEQFF. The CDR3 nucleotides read TGTGCCAGCAGCCCCCAAGTGACTAGCGGGAGGGCCTTCCCTGAGCAGTTCTTC. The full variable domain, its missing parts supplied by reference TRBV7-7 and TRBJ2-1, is GAGVSQSPRYKVTKRGQDVTLRCDPISSHATLYWYQQALGQGPEFLTYFNYEAQPDKSGLPSDRFSAERPEGSISTLTIQRTEQRDSAMYRCASSPQVTSGRAFPEQFFGPGTRLTVL.

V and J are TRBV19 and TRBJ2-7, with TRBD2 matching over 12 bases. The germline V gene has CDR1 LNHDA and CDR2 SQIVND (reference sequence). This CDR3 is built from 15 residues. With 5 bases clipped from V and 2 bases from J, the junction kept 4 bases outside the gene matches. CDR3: CASSLTSGSTYEQYF. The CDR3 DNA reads TGTGCCAGTAGTCTGACTAGCGGGAGTACCTACGAGCAGTACTTC.

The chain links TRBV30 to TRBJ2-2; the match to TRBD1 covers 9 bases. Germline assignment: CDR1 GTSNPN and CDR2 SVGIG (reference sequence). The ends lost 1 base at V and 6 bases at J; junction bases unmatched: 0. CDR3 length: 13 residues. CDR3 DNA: TGTGCCTGGAGTGGGACAGGGGCCGGGGAGCTGTTTTTT. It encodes CAWSGTGAGELFF.

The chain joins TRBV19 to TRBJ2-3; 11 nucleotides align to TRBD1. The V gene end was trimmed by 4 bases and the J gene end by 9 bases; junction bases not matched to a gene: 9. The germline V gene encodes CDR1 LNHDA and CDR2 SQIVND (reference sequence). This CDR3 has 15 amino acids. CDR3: CASSSGTGGIRTQYF. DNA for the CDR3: TGTGCCAGTAGTAGCGGGACAGGGGGAATTAGGACGCAGTATTTT.

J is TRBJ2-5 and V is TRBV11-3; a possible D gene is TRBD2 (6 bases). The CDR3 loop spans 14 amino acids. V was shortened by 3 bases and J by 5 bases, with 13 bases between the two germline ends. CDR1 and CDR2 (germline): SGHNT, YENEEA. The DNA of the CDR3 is TGTGCCAGCAGCTTGGGTTGGAGCGGGGAGACCCAGTACTTC. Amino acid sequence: CASSLGWSGETQYF.

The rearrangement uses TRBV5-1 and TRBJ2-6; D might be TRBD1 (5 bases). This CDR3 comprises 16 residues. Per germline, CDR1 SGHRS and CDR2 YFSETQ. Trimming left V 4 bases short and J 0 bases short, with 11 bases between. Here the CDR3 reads CASSRLTGSGANVLTF. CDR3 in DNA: TGCGCCAGCAGCCGTTTAACAGGCTCTGGGGCCAACGTCCTGACTTTC.

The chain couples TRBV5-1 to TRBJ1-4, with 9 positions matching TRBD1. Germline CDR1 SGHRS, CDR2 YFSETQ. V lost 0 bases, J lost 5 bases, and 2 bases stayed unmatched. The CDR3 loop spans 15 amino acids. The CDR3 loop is CASSLVGQGNEKLFF. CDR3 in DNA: TGCGCCAGCAGCTTGGTCGGACAGGGGAATGAAAAACTGTTTTTT.

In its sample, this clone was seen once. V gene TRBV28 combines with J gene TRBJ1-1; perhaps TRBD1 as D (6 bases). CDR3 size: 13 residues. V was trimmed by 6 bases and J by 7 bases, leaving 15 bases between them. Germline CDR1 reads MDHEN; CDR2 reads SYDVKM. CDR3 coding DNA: TGTGCCAGCAGATCAGCGGGGGGCGGTGAAGCTTTCTTT. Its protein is CASRSAGGGEAFF.